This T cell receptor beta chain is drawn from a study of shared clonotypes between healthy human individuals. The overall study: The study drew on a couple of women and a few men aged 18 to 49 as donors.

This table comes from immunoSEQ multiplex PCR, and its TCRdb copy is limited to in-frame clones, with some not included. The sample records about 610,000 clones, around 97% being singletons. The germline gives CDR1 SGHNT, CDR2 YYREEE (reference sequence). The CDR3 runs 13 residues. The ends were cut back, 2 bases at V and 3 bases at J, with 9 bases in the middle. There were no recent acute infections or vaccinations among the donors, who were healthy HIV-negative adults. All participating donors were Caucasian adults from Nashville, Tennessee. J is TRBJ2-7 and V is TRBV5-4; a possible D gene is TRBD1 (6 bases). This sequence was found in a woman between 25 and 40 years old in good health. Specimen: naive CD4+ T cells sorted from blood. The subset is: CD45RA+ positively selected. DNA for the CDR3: TGTGCCAGCAGCTTCACAGGGTTCTACGAGCAGTACTTC. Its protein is CASSFTGFYEQYF. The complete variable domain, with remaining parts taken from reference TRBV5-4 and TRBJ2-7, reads ETGVTQSPTHLIKTRGQQVTLRCSSQSGHNTVSWYQQALGQGPQFIFQYYREEENGRGNFPPRFSGLQFPNYSSELNVNALELDDSALYLCASSFTGFYEQYFGPGTRLTVT.